This is a list of T cell receptor beta chains from one sample in a study of T-cell reconstitution after alpha-beta-depleted transplantation in children. A single record per CDR3 protein comes from TCRdb applying MiXCR to the PCR reads. The table lists approximately 210,000 distinct CDR3 sequences, 17% of them singletons. The sample consisted of PBMCs, mostly from graft donor cells, taken 360 days after TCRalphabeta/CD19-depleted stem cell transplant. The receptors come from a male patient aged 2 to 10 who had a stem cell transplant for acute lymphoblastic leukemia, so the T cells may come from the graft donor. CDR3s include the opening cysteine and the closing phenylalanine or tryptophan. The D gene is left open where the match is weak. The size field is filled for only some rows; it gives once, few, many or a size class.

DNA: TGTGCCAGCAGAGGGGGGGGCTCCTACAATGAGCAGTTCTTC
CDR3: CASRGGGSYNEQFF
J: TRBJ2-1
length: 14
V: TRBV12-3/TRBV12-4
D: .
size: few

DNA: TGTGCCAGCATGTACGGGGGCGCGGTGAACACTGAAGCTTTCTTT
CDR3: CASMYGGAVNTEAFF
J: TRBJ1-1
length: 15
V: TRBV28
D: .
size: .

DNA: TGTGCCAGCAGTTTATATCCCTCCCTCTCTCACACAGATACGCAGTATTTT
CDR3: CASSLYPSLSHTDTQYF
J: TRBJ2-3
length: 17
V: TRBV12-3/TRBV12-4
D: .
size: .

DNA: TGTGCCAGCAGCTTAATTGGGGGGTCCCAAGAGACCCAGTACTTC
CDR3: CASSLIGGSQETQYF
J: TRBJ2-5
length: 15
V: TRBV7-2
D: .
size: .

DNA: TGTGCCAGCAGTTACTCGGGACACGGAAGGAATGAGCAGTTCTTC
CDR3: CASSYSGHGRNEQFF
J: TRBJ2-1
length: 15
V: TRBV6-2/TRBV6-3
D: .
size: .

DNA: TGTGCCAGCAGTGAATGGACGGTCCCCTTTAGCAATCAGCCCCAGCATTTT
CDR3: CASSEWTVPFSNQPQHF
J: TRBJ1-5
length: 17
V: TRBV6-1
D: .
size: .

DNA: TGTGCCAGCAGTCCCTCGGACAGGCAACTGTTTTTT
CDR3: CASSPSDRQLFF
J: TRBJ1-4
length: 12
V: TRBV12-3/TRBV12-4
D: TRBD1
size: few

DNA: TGCGCCAGCAGCCAAGATTTAACAGGGGGCTGGTACGAGCAGTACTTC
CDR3: CASSQDLTGGWYEQYF
J: TRBJ2-7
length: 16
V: TRBV4-3
D: TRBD1
size: .

DNA: TGTGCCAGCAGTGAAAGTGACTGGGCTCACACCGGGGAGCTGTTTTTT
CDR3: CASSESDWAHTGELFF
J: TRBJ2-2
length: 16
V: TRBV2
D: .
size: few

DNA: TGTGCCAGCAGTTGGGGACAGGGGAGTCAAGAGACCCAGTACTTC
CDR3: CASSWGQGSQETQYF
J: TRBJ2-5
length: 15
V: TRBV7-2
D: TRBD1
size: few

DNA: TGTGCCAGCAGCCAAGATTCAGGGGGCCCTCAGCCCCAGCATTTT
CDR3: CASSQDSGGPQPQHF
J: TRBJ1-5
length: 15
V: TRBV3-1
D: TRBD1
size: few

DNA: TGTGCCTGGAGTGTATATACGAACACTGAAGCTTTCTTT
CDR3: CAWSVYTNTEAFF
J: TRBJ1-1
length: 13
V: TRBV30
D: .
size: .

DNA: TGCGCCAGCAGCCAAGAAGGCGGAAGTTACAATGAGCAGTTCTTC
CDR3: CASSQEGGSYNEQFF
J: TRBJ2-1
length: 15
V: TRBV4-1
D: .
size: many

DNA: TGTGCCAGCAGTGAAAATTTGAGCGGGGGATACAATGAGCAGTTCTTC
CDR3: CASSENLSGGYNEQFF
J: TRBJ2-1
length: 16
V: TRBV2
D: TRBD2
size: .

DNA: TGCAGCGTCGCGCCCGGCGTGGGAAAAAACATTCAGTACTTC
CDR3: CSVAPGVGKNIQYF
J: TRBJ2-4
length: 14
V: TRBV29-1
D: .
size: many

DNA: TGTGCCAGCAGTAATTCCCCGGGGACTAACTATGGCTACACCTTC
CDR3: CASSNSPGTNYGYTF
J: TRBJ1-2
length: 15
V: TRBV7-2
D: .
size: .

DNA: TGTGCCAGCAGTTTAGTACGGATGAACACTGAAGCTTTCTTT
CDR3: CASSLVRMNTEAFF
J: TRBJ1-1
length: 14
V: TRBV27
D: .
size: many

DNA: TGTGCCATCAGTGAGCCGACAGGGGGCACAGATACGCAGTATTTT
CDR3: CAISEPTGGTDTQYF
J: TRBJ2-3
length: 15
V: TRBV10-3
D: TRBD1
size: few

DNA: TGTGCCAGCAGCCAATGGATGGTCGGGACTAGCGGCCAAAACAGGGATACGCAGTATTTT
CDR3: CASSQWMVGTSGQNRDTQYF
J: TRBJ2-3
length: 20
V: TRBV4-2
D: TRBD2
size: few

DNA: TGTGCCACCAGTCTTGGGGGAAGCTCCTACGAGCAGTACTTC
CDR3: CATSLGGSSYEQYF
J: TRBJ2-7
length: 14
V: TRBV24-1
D: .
size: few

DNA: TGTACCAGCTGTTCGGACTCCGGGACAGGGGGCGGGATGGGTGAGCAGTTCTTC
CDR3: CTSCSDSGTGGGMGEQFF
J: TRBJ2-1
length: 18
V: TRBV12-3/TRBV12-4
D: TRBD1
size: .

DNA: TGTGCCAGCAGTTGGCAAGCCCCAGGCAATGAGCAGTTCTTC
CDR3: CASSWQAPGNEQFF
J: TRBJ2-1
length: 14
V: TRBV27
D: .
size: few